This TCR beta chain was captured in a study of T-cell memory formation after mild COVID-19 (dated by TCRdb to the early 2020s). For context, the study as a whole: TCR sequence clusters from the two donors were largely donor specific. The cohort comprised two young, previously healthy adult volunteers, one female and one male. Longitudinal TCRalpha and TCRbeta repertoire sequencing tracked T-cell clones expanding and contracting after mild COVID-19 in a couple of donors. Findings and caveats that apply to the study as a whole: Some responding clones were detected in pre-infection memory, suggesting pre-existing cross-reactive memory T cells joined the SARS-CoV-2 response. Only a couple of mild cases were covered by the study, and larger cohorts that include severe cases with pre-infection samples were considered necessary. Contracting CD4+ clones appeared mostly in the CM and EM memory subsets, whereas CD8+ clones were enriched in EMRA. From day 15 to 85, contracting clones showed balanced CD4/CD8 phenotypes, whereas a second wave of clones that expanded from day 15 to 37 leaned towards CD4+. SARS-CoV-2 specificity was not confirmed for the second-wave clones peaking on day 37.

This clonotype was observed a handful of times. This clone's antigen is unknown. No base qualities exist here, and no much larger clone lies one base off it. Ficoll-Paque density gradient centrifugation was the method used to isolate PBMCs. Sequencer: Illumina NovaSeq 6000. TCRalpha and TCRbeta cDNA libraries were built by 5'RACE with constant-segment primers, adding sample barcodes and unique molecular identifiers. RNA was extracted from every sample with Trizol reagent. Amplification of the libraries took two PCR steps, and the second step added a second sample barcode plus Illumina TruSeq adapters. Sequencing of the libraries was done on an Illumina NovaSeq, producing 2 x 150 bp paired-end reads. Regarding the original processing steps: Demultiplexing of reads and collapsing into UMI-guided consensus sequences were performed with migec v1.2.7. Using mixcr v2.1.11, UMI consensuses were aligned to TRA and TRB V and J templates and then assembled into clonotypes. Clonotypes were classified as expanded or contracted when called significant by both edgeR and NoisET, with noise models trained on biological replicates. For edgeR calls, the thresholds were a false discovery rate-adjusted p below 0.01 and a log2 fold-change of 1. As an exploratory analysis of dynamics, max-normalized trajectories of the 1000 most abundant clonotypes were examined by PCA with hierarchical clustering. The CD4 or CD8 phenotype of responding clones was assigned using the separately sequenced CD4+ and CD8+ repertoires. TCRdb reprocessing: public reads trimmed at Q25 with fastp, clones called with MiXCR, in-frame beta chains kept. Each CDR3 protein gets just one entry, which takes the most common genes and DNA from the rows behind it. The V and J calls were not made by the authors but by TCRdb's processing. Present in this sample are under 300,000 distinct CDR3 sequences, around 8% of which were seen just once. Of the sample, 20% to 25% falls within the top ten clones.

V is cut back by 6 bases and J by 9 bases, with 14 bases in the junction unmatched. From the cysteine through the phenylalanine, the CDR3 covers 14 amino acids. The retained sequence is limited to the CDR3, 42 bases, with the frame set at the first base. The germline V gene encodes CDR1 DFQATT and CDR2 SNEGSKA (reference sequence). Specimen: PBMCs or a T cell subset sorted from them (not recorded which). This TCR was recovered from a man younger than 30 who had mild COVID-19 (a few samples of this study predate the infection). The sample titles of this study are shuffled in the database, so cell type and time point are left out; the donor was told from shared clones. This receptor chain uses TRBV20-1 and TRBJ2-1, with 7 middle bases fitting TRBD2. This receptor has the CDR3 CSATRDYPSSEQFF. The nucleotide sequence reads TGCAGTGCGACCCGGGACTACCCCAGTAGTGAGCAGTTCTTC.